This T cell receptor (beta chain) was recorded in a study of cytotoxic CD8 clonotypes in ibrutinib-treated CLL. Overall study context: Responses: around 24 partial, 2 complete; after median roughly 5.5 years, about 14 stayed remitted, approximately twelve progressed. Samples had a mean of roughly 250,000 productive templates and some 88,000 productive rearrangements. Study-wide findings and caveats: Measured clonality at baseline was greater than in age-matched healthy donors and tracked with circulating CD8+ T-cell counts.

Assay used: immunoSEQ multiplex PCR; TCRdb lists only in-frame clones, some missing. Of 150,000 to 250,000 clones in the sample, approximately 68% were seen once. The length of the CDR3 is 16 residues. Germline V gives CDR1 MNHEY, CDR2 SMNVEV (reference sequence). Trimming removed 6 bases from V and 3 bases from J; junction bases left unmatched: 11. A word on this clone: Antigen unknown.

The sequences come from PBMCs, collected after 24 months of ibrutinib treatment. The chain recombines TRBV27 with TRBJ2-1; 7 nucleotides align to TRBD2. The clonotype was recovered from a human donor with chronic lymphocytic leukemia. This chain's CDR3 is CASRLLGLDYYNEQFF. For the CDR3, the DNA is TGTGCCAGCAGATTACTCGGACTAGACTACTACAATGAGCAGTTCTTC.